This T cell receptor beta chain was captured in a study of T cell responses to AZD1222 COVID-19 vaccine. The count of this clone is one. The antigen remains unidentified. Findings and limits, study-wide: At baseline, seropositivity was found in only 5 to 7 AZD1222 recipients. Rises in breadth and depth of Spike-specific TCRs came after two AZD1222 doses.

V lost 5 bases and J 2 bases, leaving 19 bases between the germline ends. This CDR3 is built from 16 residues. Per the germline V gene, CDR1 is SGHTA and CDR2 is FQGNSA. Clones were read by immunoSEQ multiplex PCR, and TCRdb kept only the in-frame ones, dropping some. The top ten clones hold 0.55% of a sample with around 270,000 clones, roughly 93% of them seen once. The V call is TRBV7-2, the J call TRBJ2-7; D possibly matches TRBD1 or TRBD2 (5 bases each). The sample here was peripheral blood, taken 28 days after the second AZD1222 dose. The clonotype was recovered from an adult who received the AZD1222 COVID-19 vaccine. CDR3 sequence (DNA): TGTGCCAGCAGCCCACCGGGTTGGGGGAACCCCTACGAGCAGTACTTC. The encoded protein is CASSPPGWGNPYEQYF.